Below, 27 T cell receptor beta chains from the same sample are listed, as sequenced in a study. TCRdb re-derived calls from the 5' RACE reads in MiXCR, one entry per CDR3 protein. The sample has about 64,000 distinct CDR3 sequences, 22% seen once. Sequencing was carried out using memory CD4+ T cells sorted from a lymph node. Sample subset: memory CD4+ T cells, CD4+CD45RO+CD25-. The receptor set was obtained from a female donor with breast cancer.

The CDR3 spells CASTSGGKHYEQYF. The DNA for the CDR3 is TGCGCCAGCACCAGCGGGGGGAAGCACTACGAGCAGTACTTC. The J gene is TRBJ2-7, the V gene TRBV5-1, with 9 nucleotides matching TRBD2. The CDR3 totals 14 residues. Trimming took 6 bases from V and 3 from J; bases not matched to a gene: 7. The germline V gene has CDR1 SGHRS and CDR2 YFSETQ.

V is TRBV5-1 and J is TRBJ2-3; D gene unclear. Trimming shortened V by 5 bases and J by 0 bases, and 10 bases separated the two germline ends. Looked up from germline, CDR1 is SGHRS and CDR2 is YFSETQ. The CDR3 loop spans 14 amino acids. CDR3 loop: CASRGDISTDTQYF. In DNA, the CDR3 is TGCGCCAGCAGGGGTGATATTAGCACAGATACGCAGTATTTT.

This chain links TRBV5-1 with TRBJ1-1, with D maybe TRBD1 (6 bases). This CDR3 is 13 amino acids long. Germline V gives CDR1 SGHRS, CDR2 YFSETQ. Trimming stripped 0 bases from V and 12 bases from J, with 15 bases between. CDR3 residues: CASSLGTRTEPFF. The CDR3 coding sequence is TGCGCCAGCAGCTTGGGGACCCGGACAGAGCCTTTCTTT.

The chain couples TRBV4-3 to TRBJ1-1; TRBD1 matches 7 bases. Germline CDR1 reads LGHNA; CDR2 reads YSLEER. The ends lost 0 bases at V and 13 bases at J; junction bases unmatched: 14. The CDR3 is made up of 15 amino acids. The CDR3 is CASSQDGQDKRGGFF. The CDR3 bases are TGCGCCAGCAGCCAAGATGGACAGGACAAACGAGGTGGTTTCTTT.

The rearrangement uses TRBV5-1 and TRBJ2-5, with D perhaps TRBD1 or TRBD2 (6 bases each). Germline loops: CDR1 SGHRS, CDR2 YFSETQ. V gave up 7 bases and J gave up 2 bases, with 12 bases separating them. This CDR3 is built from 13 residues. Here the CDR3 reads CASSGAGQETQYF. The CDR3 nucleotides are TGCGCCAGCTCGGGGGCAGGTCAAGAGACCCAGTACTTC.

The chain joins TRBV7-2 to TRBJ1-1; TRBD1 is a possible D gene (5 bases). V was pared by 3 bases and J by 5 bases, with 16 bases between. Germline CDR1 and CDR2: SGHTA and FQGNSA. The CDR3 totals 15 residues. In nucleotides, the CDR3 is TGTGCCAGCAGCTTCACACACCTTAAGGGGACTGAAGCTTTCTTT. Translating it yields CASSFTHLKGTEAFF. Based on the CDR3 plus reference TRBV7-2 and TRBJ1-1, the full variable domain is GAGVSQSPSNKVTEKGKDVELRCDPISGHTALYWYRQSLGQGLEFLIYFQGNSAPDKSGLPSDRFSAERTGGSVSTLTIQRTQQEDSAVYLCASSFTHLKGTEAFFGQGTRLTVV.

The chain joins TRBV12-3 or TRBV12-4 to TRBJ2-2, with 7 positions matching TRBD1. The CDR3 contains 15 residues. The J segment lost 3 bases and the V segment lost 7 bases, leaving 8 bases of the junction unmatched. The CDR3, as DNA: TGTGCCAGCACCCTGTCGACAGGGTACACCGGGGAGCTGTTTTTT. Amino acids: CASTLSTGYTGELFF.

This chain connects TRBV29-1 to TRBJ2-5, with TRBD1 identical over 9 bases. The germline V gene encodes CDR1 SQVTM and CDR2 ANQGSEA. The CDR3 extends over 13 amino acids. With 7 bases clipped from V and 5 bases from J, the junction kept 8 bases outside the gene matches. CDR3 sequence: CSALGQGGETQYF. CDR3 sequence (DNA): TGCAGCGCCTTGGGACAGGGTGGCGAGACCCAGTACTTC.

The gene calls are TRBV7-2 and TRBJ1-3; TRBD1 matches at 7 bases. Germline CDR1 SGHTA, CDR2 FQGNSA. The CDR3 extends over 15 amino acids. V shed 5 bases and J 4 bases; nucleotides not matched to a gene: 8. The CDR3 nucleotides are TGTGCCAGCAGCCCGTACAGGGGATCGGGAAACACCATATATTTT. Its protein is CASSPYRGSGNTIYF.

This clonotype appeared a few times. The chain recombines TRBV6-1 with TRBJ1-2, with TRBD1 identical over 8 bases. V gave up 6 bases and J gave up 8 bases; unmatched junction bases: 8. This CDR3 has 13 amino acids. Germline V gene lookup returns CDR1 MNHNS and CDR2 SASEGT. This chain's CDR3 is CASSISRGQGYTF. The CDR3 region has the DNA TGTGCCAGCAGCATTTCCAGGGGGCAAGGCTACACCTTC.

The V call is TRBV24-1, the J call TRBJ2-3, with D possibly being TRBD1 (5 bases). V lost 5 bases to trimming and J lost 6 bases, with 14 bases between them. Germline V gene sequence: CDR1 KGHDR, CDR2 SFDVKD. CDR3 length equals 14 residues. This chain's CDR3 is CATSAVTVKDTQYF. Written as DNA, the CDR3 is TGTGCCACCAGTGCCGTGACAGTAAAGGATACGCAGTATTTT.

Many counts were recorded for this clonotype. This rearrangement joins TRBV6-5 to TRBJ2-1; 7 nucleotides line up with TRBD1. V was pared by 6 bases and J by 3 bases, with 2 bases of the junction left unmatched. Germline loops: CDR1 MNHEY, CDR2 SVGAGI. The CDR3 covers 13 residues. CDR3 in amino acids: CASRRQGYNEQFF. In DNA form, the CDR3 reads TGTGCCAGCAGACGACAGGGCTACAATGAGCAGTTCTTC.

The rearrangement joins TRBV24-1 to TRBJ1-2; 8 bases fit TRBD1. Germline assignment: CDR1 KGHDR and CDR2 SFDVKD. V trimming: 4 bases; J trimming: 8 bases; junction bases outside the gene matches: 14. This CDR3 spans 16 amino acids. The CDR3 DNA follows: TGTGCCACCAGTGACCCCAGGGCGCAGGGGGCTTCCGGCTACACCTTC. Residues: CATSDPRAQGASGYTF.

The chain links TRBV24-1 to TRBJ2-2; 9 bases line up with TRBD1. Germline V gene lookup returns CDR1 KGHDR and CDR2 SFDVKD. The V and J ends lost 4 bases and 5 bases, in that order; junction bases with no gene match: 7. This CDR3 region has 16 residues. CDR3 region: CATSDRRQGVTGELFF. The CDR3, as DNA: TGTGCCACCAGTGACCGAAGACAGGGGGTGACCGGGGAGCTGTTTTTT.

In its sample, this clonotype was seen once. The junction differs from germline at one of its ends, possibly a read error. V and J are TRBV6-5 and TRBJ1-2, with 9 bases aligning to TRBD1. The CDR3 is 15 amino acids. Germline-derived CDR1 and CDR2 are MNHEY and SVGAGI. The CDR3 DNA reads TGTTCCAGCAGTCGATACGCACAGGGGGCCTATGGCTACACCTTC. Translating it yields CSSSRYAQGAYGYTF.

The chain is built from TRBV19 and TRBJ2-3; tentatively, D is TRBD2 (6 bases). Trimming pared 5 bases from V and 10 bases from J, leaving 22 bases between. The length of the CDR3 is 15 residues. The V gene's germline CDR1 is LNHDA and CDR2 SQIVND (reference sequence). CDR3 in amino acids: CASSVGAPLGGSQYF. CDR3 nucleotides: TGTGCCAGTAGTGTCGGGGCCCCCCTGGGAGGATCGCAGTATTTT.

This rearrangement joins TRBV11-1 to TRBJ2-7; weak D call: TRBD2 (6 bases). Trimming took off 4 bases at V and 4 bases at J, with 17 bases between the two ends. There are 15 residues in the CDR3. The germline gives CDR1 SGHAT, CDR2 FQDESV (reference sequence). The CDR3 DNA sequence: TGTGCCAGCAGCTCGCCGGGACTTGAAACTTACGAGCAGTACTTC. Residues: CASSSPGLETYEQYF. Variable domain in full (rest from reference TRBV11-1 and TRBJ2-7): EAEVAQSPRYKITEKSQAVAFWCDPISGHATLYWYRQILGQGPELLVQFQDESVVDDSQLPKDRFSAERLKGVDSTLKIQPAELGDSAMYLCASSSPGLETYEQYFGPGTRLTVT.

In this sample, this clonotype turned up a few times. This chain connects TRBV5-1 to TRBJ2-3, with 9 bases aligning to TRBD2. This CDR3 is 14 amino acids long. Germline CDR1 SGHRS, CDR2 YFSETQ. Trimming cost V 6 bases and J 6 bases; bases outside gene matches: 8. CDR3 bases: TGCGCCAGCACAGCCAGCGGGAGGTGGGATACGCAGTATTTT. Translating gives CASTASGRWDTQYF. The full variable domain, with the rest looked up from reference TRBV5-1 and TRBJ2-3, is KAGVTQTPRYLIKTRGQQVTLSCSPISGHRSVSWYQQTPGQGLQFLFEYFSETQRNKGNFPGRFSGRQFSNSRSEMNVSTLELGDSALYLCASTASGRWDTQYFGPGTRLTVL.

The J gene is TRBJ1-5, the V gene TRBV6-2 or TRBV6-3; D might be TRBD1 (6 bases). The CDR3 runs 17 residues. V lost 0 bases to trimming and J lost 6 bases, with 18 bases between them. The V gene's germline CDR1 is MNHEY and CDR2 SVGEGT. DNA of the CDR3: TGTGCCAGCAGTTACTCGCGTGGGGGGGCGTGGGGTCAGCCCCAGCATTTT. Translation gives CASSYSRGGAWGQPQHF.

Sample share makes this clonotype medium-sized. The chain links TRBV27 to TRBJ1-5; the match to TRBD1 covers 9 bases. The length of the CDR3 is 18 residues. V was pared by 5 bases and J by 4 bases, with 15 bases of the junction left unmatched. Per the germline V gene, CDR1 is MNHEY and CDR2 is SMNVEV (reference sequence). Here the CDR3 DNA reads TGTGCCAGCAGTCTTACCGGGACAGGGATGATTGCAAATCAGCCCCAGCATTTT. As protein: CASSLTGTGMIANQPQHF.

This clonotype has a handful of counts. CDR3 amino acids: CASSLDGKMNTEAFF. Here the CDR3 DNA reads TGCGCCAGCAGCTTGGATGGGAAGATGAACACTGAAGCTTTCTTT. The chain links TRBV5-1 to TRBJ1-1; D unclear. There are 15 residues in the CDR3. CDR1 SGHRS and CDR2 YFSETQ come from the germline V gene. V was trimmed by 0 bases and J by 0 bases, leaving 9 bases between them.

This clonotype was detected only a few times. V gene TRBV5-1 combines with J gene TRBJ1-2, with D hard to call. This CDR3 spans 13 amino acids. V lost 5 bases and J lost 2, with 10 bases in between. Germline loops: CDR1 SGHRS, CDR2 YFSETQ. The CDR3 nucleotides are TGCGCCAGCAGGCAAAATTCAAACTATGGCTACACCTTC. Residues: CASRQNSNYGYTF.

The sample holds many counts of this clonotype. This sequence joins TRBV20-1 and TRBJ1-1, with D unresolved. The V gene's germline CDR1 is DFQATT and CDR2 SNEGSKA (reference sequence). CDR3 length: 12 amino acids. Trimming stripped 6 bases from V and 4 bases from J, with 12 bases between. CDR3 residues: CSARAGGTEAFF. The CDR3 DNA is TGCAGTGCCCGAGCTGGCGGCACTGAAGCTTTCTTT.

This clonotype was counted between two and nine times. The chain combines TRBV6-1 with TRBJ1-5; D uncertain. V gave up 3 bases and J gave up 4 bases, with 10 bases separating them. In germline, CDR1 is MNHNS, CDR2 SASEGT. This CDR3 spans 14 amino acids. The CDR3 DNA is TGTGCCAGCAGTGAGGTAGGCGGGAATCAGCCCCAGCATTTT. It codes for CASSEVGGNQPQHF.

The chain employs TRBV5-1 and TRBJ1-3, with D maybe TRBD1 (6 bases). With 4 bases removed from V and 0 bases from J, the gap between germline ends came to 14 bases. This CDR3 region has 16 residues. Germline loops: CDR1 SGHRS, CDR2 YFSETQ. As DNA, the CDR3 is TGCGCCAGCAGCATGAATGGACAGAACTCTGGAAACACCATATATTTT. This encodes CASSMNGQNSGNTIYF. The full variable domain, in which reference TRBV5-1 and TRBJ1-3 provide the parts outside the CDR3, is KAGVTQTPRYLIKTRGQQVTLSCSPISGHRSVSWYQQTPGQGLQFLFEYFSETQRNKGNFPGRFSGRQFSNSRSEMNVSTLELGDSALYLCASSMNGQNSGNTIYFGEGSWLTVV.

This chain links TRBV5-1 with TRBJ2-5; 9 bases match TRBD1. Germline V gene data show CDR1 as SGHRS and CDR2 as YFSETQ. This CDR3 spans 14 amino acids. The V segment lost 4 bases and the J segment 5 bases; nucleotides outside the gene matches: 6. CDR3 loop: CASSTGQGWETQYF. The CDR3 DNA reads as TGCGCCAGCAGCACCGGACAGGGGTGGGAGACCCAGTACTTC.

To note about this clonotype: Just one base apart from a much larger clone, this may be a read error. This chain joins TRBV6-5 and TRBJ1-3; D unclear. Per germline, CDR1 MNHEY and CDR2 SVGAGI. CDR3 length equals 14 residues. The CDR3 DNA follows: TGTGCCAGCAGTCAGTTACTCTCTGGAAGCACCATATATTTT. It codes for CASSQLLSGSTIYF.